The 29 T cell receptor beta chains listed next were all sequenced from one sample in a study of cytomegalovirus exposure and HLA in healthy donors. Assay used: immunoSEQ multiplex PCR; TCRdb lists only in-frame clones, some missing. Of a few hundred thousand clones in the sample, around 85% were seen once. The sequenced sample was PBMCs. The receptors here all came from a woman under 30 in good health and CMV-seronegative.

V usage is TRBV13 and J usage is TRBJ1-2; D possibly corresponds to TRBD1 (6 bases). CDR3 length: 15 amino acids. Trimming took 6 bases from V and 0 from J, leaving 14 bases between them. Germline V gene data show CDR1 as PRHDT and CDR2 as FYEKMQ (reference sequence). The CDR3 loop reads CASSRRDIANYGYTF. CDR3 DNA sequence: TGTGCCAGCAGTAGAAGGGACATAGCTAACTATGGCTACACCTTC.

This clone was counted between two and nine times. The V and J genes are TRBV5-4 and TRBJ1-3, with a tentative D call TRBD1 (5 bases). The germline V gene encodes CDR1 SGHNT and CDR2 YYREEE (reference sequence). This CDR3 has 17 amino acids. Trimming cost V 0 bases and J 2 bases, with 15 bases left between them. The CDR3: CASSLEGPGLAGNTIYF. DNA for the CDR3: TGTGCCAGCAGCTTGGAGGGGCCGGGACTCGCTGGAAACACCATATATTTT.

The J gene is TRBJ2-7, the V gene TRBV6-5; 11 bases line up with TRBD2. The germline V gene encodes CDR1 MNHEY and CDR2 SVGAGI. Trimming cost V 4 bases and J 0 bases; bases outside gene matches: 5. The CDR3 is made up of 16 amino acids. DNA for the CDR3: TGTGCCAGCAGTTCCCTCGGGACTAGCGGCTCCTACGAGCAGTACTTC. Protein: CASSSLGTSGSYEQYF.

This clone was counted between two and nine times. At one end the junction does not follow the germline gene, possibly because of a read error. Here the CDR3 reads CSATSGTGRGF. CDR3 DNA: TGCAGTGCAACGTCCGGGACAGGGAGGGGTTTT. The V gene is TRBV20-1, the J gene TRBJ1-4; 9 nucleotides align to TRBD1. The CDR3 covers 11 residues. Looked up from germline, CDR1 is DFQATT and CDR2 is SNEGSKA (reference sequence).

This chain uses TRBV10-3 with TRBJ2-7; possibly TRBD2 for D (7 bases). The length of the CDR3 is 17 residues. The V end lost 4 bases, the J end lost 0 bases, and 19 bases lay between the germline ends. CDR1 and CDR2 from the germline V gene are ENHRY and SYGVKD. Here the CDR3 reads CAISAGGTSSASYEQYF. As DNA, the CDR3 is TGTGCCATCAGTGCGGGGGGCACCTCCTCTGCCTCCTACGAGCAGTACTTC.

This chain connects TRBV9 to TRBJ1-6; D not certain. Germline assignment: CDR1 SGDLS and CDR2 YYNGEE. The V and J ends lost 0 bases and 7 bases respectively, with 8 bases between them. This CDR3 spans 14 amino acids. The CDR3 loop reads CASSVGGSNSPLHF. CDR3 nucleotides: TGTGCCAGCAGCGTAGGAGGCAGCAATTCACCCCTCCACTTT.

CDR3 nucleotide sequence: TGTGCTAGTGGCCAAAAGAGGCAGGGGAACACTGAAGCTTTCTTT. Encoded protein: CASGQKRQGNTEAFF. V usage is TRBV12-5 and J usage is TRBJ1-1, with a tentative D call TRBD1 (5 bases). V was pared by 6 bases and J by 1 base, with 15 bases between. CDR1 and CDR2 from the germline V gene are LGHNT and FRNRAP. CDR3 length: 15 amino acids.

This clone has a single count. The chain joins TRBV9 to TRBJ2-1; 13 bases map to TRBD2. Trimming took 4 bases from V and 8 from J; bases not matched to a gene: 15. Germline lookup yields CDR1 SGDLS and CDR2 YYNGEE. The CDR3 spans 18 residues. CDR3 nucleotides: TGTGCCAGCAGCTTGAGGACTAGCGGGGGTTCCGGAGGGTATGAGCAGTTCTTC. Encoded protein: CASSLRTSGGSGGYEQFF.

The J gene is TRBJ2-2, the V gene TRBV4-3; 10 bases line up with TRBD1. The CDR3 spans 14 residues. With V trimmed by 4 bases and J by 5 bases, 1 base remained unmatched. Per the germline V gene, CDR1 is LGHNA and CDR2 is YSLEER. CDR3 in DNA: TGCGCCAGCAGCCCGGGACAGGGGACCGGGGAGCTGTTTTTT. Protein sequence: CASSPGQGTGELFF.

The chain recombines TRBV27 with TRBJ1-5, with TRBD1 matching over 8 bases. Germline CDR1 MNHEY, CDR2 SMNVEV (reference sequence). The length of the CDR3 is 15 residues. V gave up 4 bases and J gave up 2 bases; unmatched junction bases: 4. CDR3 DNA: TGTGCCAGCAGTTCAGGGGGCGCGGGCAATCAGCCCCAGCATTTT. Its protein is CASSSGGAGNQPQHF.

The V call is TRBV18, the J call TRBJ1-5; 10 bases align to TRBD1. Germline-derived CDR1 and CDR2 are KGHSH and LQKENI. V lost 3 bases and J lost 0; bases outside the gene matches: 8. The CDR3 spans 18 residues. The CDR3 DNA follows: TGTGCCAGCTCACCTCCGGGACAGGGGATTGATAGCAATCAGCCCCAGCATTTT. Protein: CASSPPGQGIDSNQPQHF.

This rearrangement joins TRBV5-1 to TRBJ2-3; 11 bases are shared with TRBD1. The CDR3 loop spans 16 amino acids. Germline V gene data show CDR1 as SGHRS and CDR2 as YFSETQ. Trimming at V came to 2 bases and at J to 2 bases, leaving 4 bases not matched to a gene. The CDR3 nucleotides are TGCGCCAGCAGCTTCGGGACAGGGGGACCCACAGATACGCAGTATTTT. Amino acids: CASSFGTGGPTDTQYF.

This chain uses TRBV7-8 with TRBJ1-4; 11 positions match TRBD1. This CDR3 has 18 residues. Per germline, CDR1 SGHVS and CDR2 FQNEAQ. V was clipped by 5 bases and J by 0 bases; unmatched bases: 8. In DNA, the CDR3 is TGTGCCAGCAGCCCCCGCCGGACAGGGGGCCCAACTAATGAAAAACTGTTTTTT. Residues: CASSPRRTGGPTNEKLFF.

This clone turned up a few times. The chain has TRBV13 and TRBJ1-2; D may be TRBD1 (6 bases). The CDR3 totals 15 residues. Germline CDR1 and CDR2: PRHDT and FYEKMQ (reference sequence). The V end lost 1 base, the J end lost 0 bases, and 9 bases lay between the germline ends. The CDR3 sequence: CASSLEEGANYGYTF. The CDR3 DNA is TGTGCCAGCAGCTTAGAAGAGGGGGCTAACTATGGCTACACCTTC.

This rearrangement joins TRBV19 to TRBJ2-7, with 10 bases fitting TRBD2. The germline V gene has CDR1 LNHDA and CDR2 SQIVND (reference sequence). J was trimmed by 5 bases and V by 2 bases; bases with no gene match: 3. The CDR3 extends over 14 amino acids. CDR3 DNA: TGTGCCAGTAGTATAACTAGCGGGATGGACGAGCAGTACTTC. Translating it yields CASSITSGMDEQYF. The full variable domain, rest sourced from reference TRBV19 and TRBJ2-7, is DGGITQSPKYLFRKEGQNVTLSCEQNLNHDAMYWYRQDPGQGLRLIYYSQIVNDFQKGDIAEGYSVSREKKESFPLTVTSAQKNPTAFYLCASSITSGMDEQYFGPGTRLTVT.

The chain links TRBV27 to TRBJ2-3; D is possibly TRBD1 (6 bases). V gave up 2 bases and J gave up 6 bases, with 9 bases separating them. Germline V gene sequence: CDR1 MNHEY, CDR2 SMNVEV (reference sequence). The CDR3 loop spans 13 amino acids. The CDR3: CASSLKGVDTQYF. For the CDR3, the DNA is TGTGCCAGCAGTTTAAAGGGGGTGGATACGCAGTATTTT.

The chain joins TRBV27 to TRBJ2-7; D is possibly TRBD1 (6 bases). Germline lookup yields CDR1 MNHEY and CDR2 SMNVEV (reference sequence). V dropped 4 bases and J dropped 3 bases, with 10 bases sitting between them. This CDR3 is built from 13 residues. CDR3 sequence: CASSYRAYYEQYF. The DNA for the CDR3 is TGTGCCAGCAGTTACAGGGCCTACTACGAGCAGTACTTC.

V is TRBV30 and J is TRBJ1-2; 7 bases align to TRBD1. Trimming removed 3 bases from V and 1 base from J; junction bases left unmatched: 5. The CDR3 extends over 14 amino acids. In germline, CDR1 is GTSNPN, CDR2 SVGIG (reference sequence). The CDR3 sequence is CAWRFQGGNYGYTF. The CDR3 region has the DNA TGTGCCTGGAGGTTCCAGGGGGGTAACTATGGCTACACCTTC.

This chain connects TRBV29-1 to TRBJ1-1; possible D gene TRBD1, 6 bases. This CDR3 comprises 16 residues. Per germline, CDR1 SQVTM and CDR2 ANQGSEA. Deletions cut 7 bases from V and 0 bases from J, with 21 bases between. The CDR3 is CSALRYTGSVNTEAFF. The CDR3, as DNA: TGCAGCGCCCTGAGGTATACAGGGTCTGTGAACACTGAAGCTTTCTTT.

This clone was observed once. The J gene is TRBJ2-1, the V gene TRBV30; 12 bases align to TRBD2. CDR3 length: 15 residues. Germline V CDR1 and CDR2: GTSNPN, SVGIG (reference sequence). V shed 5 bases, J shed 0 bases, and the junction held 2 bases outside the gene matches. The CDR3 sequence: CAWLAGGSSYNEQFF. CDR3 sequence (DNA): TGTGCCTGGCTAGCGGGGGGGAGCTCCTACAATGAGCAGTTCTTC. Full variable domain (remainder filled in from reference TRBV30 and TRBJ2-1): SQTIHQWPATLVQPVGSPLSLECTVEGTSNPNLYWYRQAAGRGLQLLFYSVGIGQISSEVPQNLSASRPQDRQFILSSKKLLLSDSGFYLCAWLAGGSSYNEQFFGPGTRLTVL.

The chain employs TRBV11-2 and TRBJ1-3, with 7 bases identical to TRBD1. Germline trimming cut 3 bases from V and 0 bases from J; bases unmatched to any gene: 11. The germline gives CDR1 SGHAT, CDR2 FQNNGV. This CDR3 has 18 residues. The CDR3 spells CASSFHTGTVDSGNTIYF. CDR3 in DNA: TGTGCCAGCAGCTTTCATACCGGGACAGTCGACTCTGGAAACACCATATATTTT.

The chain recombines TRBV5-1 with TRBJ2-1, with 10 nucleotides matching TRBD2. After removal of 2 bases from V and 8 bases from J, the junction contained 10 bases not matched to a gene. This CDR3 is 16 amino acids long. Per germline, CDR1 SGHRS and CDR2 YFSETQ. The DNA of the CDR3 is TGCGCCAGCAGCTTAACTAGCGGGGTTGTGAGTTATGAGCAGTTCTTC. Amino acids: CASSLTSGVVSYEQFF.

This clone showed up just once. Written as DNA, the CDR3 is TGTGCCAGCAGCTTGAACAGGGAAAACACTGAAGCTTTCTTT. Its translation is CASSLNRENTEAFF. The chain joins TRBV7-9 to TRBJ1-1, with TRBD1 as a possible D gene (6 bases). Trimming removed 3 bases at V and 2 bases at J, with 10 bases between. The CDR3 is 14 amino acids. From germline, CDR1 is SEHNR and CDR2 FQNEAQ (reference sequence).

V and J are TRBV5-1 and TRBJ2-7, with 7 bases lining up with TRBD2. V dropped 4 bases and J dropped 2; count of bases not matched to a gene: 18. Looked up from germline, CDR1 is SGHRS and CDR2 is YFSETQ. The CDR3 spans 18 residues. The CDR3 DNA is TGCGCCAGCAGCCTGCACTCGCGGGGGACTGCGGATACCTACGAGCAGTACTTC. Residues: CASSLHSRGTADTYEQYF. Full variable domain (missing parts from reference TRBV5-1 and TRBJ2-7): KAGVTQTPRYLIKTRGQQVTLSCSPISGHRSVSWYQQTPGQGLQFLFEYFSETQRNKGNFPGRFSGRQFSNSRSEMNVSTLELGDSALYLCASSLHSRGTADTYEQYFGPGTRLTVT.

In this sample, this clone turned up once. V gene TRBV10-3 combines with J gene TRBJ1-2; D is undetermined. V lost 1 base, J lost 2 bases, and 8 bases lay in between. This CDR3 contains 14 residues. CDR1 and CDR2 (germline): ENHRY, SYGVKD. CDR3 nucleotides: TGTGCCATCAGTGAGTTCGTGGAGAACTATGGCTACACCTTC. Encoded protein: CAISEFVENYGYTF.

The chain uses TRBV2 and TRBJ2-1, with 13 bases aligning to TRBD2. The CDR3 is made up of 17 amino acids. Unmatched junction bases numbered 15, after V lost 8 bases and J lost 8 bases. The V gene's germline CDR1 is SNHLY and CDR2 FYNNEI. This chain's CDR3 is CASSYSGLAGEGDEQFF. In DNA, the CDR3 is TGTGCCAGCTCTTACTCCGGACTAGCGGGGGAGGGGGATGAGCAGTTCTTC.

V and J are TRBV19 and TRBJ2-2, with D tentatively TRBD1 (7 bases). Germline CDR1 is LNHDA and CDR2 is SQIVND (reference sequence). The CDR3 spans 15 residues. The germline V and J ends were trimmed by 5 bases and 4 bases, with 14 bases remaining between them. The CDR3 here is CASSRFRGATGELFF. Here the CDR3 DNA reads TGTGCCAGTAGTCGTTTCAGGGGGGCCACCGGGGAGCTGTTTTTT.

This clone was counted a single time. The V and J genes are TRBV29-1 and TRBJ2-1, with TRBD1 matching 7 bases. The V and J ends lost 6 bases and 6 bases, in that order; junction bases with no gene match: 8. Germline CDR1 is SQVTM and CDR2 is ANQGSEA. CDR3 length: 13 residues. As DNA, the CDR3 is TGCAGCGTCCGAGGGGCAGGGGGCAATGAGCAGTTCTTC. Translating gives CSVRGAGGNEQFF.

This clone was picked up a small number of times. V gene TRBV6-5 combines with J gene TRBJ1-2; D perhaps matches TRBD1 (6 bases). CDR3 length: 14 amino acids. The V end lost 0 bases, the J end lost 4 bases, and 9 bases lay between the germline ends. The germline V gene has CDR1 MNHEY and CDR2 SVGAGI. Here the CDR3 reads CASSYSNRVYGYTF. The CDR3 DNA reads TGTGCCAGCAGTTACTCGAACAGGGTCTATGGCTACACCTTC.